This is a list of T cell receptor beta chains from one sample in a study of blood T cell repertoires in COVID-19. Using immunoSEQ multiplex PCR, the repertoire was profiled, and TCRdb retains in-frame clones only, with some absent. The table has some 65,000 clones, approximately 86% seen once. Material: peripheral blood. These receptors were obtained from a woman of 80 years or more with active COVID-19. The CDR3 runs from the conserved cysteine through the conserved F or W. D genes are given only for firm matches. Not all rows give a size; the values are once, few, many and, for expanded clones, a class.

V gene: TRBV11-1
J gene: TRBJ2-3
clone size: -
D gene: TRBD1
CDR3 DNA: TGTGCCAGCAGCCCTAGGACAGGGGCCAGCACAGATACGCAGTATTTT
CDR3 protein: CASSPRTGASTDTQYF

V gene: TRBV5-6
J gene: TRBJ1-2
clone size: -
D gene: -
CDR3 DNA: TGTGCCAGCAGCTTGGAACAGGGTGTCTATGGCTACACCTTC
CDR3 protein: CASSLEQGVYGYTF

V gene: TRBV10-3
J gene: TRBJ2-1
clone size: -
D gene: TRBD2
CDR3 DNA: TGTGCCATCAGTGTTGGGACTAGCGGGGGGTCCAATGAGCAGTTCTTC
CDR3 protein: CAISVGTSGGSNEQFF

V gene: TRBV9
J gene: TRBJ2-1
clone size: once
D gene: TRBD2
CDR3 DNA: TGTGCCAGCAGCGTAGCTTGGCGGGGGGGCAATGAGCAGTTCTTC
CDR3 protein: CASSVAWRGGNEQFF

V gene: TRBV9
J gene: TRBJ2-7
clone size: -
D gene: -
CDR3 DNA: TGTGCCAGCAGCTCCGAGCGGAGGCACGAGCAGTACTTC
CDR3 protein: CASSSERRHEQYF

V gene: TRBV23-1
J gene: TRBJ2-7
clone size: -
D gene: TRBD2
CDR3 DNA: TGCGCCAGCAGTCCCATCTCCCTACAGGGCTGGAGTAGCGGGGACGTTCACTACGAGCAGTACTTC
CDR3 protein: CASSPISLQGWSSGDVHYEQYF

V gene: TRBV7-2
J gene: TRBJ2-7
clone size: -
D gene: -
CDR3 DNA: TGTGCCAGCACCCCGGGAGCCTACGAGCAGTACTTC
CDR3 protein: CASTPGAYEQYF

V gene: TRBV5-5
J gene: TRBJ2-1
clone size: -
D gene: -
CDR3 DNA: TGTGCCAGCAGCTTCATGCGGGGCAGCTCCTACAATGAGCAGTTCTTC
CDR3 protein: CASSFMRGSSYNEQFF

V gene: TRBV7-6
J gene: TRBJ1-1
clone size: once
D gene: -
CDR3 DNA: TGTGCCAGCAGCCGACGAGATCCTACAGCAGATGAAGCTTTCTTT
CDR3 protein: CASSRRDPTADEAFF

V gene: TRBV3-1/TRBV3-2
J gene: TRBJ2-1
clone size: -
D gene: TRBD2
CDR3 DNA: TGTGCCAGCAGCCAAATAGCGGGGGAATCCCTCAATGAGCAGTTCTTC
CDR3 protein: CASSQIAGESLNEQFF

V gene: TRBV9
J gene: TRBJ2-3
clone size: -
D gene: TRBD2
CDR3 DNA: TGTGCCAGCAGCGTGCGGGGGGACGGGGGAGATACGCAGTATTTT
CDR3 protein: CASSVRGDGGDTQYF

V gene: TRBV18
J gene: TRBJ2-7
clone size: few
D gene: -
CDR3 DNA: TGTGCCAGCTCACCACCTTGGTCGGGTTTATACGAGCAGTACTTC
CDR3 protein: CASSPPWSGLYEQYF

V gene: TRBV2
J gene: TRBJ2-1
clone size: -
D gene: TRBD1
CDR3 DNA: TGTGCCAGCAGTAACCTCCGGGACAGCAATGAGCAGTTCTTC
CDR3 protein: CASSNLRDSNEQFF

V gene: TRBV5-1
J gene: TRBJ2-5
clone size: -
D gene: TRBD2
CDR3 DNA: TGCGCCAGCAGCTTGGGGGGGACTAGCGGACAAGAGACCCAGTACTTC
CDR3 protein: CASSLGGTSGQETQYF

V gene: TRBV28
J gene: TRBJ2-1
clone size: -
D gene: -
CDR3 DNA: TGTGCCAGCAATTTTATGCTAGGAGGGTTTGGTAATGAGCAGTTCTTC
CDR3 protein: CASNFMLGGFGNEQFF

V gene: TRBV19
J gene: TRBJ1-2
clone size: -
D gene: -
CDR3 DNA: TGTGCCAGTGCTCGGGCAGGGGAACACTATGGCTACACCTTC
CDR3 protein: CASARAGEHYGYTF

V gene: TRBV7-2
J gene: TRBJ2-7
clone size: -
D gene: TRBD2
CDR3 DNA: TGTGCCAGTAGCTTAGGTACTAGCGGGACCTACGAGCAGTACTTC
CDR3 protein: CASSLGTSGTYEQYF

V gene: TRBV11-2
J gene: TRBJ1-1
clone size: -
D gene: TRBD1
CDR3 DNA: TGTGCCAGCAGCATAAACCAGGGGGCGGGGGCTTTCTTT
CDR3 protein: CASSINQGAGAFF

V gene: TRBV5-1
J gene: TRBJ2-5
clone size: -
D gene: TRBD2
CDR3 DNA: TGCGCCAGCAGCTTGAGGTCTAGCGGGGGAGGGGAGACCCAGTACTTC
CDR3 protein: CASSLRSSGGGETQYF

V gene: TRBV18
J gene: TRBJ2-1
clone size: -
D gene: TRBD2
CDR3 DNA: TGTGCCAGCTCACCTCCGGGACTAGCGGGGGGATACAATGAGCAGTTCTTC
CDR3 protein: CASSPPGLAGGYNEQFF

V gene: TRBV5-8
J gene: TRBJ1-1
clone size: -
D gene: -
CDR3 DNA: TGTGCCAGCAGCTTGTTAGTGGGAGATGGGACTGAAGCTTTCTTT
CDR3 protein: CASSLLVGDGTEAFF

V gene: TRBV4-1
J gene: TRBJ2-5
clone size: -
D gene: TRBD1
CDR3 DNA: TGCGCCAGCAGCCTCGAGGACAGGGGTGGAGAGACCCAGTACTTC
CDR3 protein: CASSLEDRGGETQYF

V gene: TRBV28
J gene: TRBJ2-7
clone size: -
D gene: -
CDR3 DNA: TGTGCCAGCAGACTTGGGGGGTGGAACGAGCAGTACTTC
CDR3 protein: CASRLGGWNEQYF

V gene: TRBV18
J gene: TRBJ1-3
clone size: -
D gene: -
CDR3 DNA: TGTGCCAGCTCACCACCCAGTATTGGAAACACCATATATTTT
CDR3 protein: CASSPPSIGNTIYF

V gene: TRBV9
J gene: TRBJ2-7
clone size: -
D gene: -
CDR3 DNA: TGTGCCAGCTCACCGCAAGGAGGGTCCTACGAGCAGTACTTC
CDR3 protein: CASSPQGGSYEQYF

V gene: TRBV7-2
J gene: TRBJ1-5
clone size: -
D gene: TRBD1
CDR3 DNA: TGTGCCAGCAGCTTAAACAGGGGACAGCCCCAGCATTTT
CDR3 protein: CASSLNRGQPQHF

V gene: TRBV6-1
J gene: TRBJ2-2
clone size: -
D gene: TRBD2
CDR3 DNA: TGTGCCAGCAGTGAAGTTAGCGGGGGCACCGGGGAGCTGTTTTTT
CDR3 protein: CASSEVSGGTGELFF

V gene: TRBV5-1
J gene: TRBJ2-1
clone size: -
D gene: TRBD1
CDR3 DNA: TGCGCCAGCAGCCTGGGACAGGGAGGCGAGCAGTTCTTC
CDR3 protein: CASSLGQGGEQFF

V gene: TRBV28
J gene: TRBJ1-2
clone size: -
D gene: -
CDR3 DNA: TGTGCCAGCGGCCCAAACGACAGGACTAACTATGGCTACACCTTC
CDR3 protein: CASGPNDRTNYGYTF

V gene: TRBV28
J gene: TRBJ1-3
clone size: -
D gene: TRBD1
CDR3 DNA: TGTGCCAGCAGCTCCCTAAACAGGGGAGGAAACACCATATATTTT
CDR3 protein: CASSSLNRGGNTIYF

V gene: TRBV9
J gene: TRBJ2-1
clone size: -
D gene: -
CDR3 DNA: TGTGCCAGCAGCGTATCTAGCGAGAGGTACAATGAGCAGTTCTTC
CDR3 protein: CASSVSSERYNEQFF

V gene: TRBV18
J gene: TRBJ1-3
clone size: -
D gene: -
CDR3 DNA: TGTGCCAGCTCACCACCGGCAACGAAAAACACCATATATTTT
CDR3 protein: CASSPPATKNTIYF

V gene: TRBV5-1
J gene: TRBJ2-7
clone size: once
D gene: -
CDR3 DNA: TGCGCCAGCAGTTCCGTCCCGAACTCCGGCTACGAGCAGTACTTC
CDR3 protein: CASSSVPNSGYEQYF

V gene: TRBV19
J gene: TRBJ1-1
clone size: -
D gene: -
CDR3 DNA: TGTGCCAGTAGTATTCCGGGACTTCATCCTTTCTTT
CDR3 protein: CASSIPGLHPFF

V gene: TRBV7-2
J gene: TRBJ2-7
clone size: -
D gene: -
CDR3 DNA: TGTGCCAGCAGCTTCGGGGAATACGAGCAGTACTTC
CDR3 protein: CASSFGEYEQYF

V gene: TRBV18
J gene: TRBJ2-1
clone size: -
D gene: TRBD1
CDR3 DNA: TGTGCCAGCTCACTGCAGCAGACAGGGGGCGGGGATGAGCAGTTCTTC
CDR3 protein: CASSLQQTGGGDEQFF

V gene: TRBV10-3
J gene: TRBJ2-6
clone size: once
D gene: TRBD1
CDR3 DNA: TGTGCCATCAGTGCCTCGACAGGGGAATCTGGGGCCAACGTCCTGACTTTC
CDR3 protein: CAISASTGESGANVLTF

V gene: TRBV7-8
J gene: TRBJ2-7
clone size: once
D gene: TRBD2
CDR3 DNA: TGTGCCAGCAGCTTAGAAGCGGGAGCCTACGAGCAGTACTTC
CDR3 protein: CASSLEAGAYEQYF

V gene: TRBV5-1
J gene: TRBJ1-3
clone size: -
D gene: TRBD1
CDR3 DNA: TGCGCCAGCAGTTCTCAGGGGGCTGGAAACACCATATATTTT
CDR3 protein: CASSSQGAGNTIYF

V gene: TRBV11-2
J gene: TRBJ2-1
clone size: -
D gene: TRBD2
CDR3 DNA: TGTGCCAGCAGCCCCCTAGCGGGGGGGCTCGATGAGCAGTTCTTC
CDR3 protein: CASSPLAGGLDEQFF

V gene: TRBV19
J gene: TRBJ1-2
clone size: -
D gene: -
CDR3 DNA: TGTGCCAGTAGTATAGATCATGAGGCTTCTAACTATGGCTACACCTTC
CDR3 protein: CASSIDHEASNYGYTF

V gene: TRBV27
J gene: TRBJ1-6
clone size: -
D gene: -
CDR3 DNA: TGTGCCAGCAGTTCCTCGATAGGGGCAAGGGATAATTCACCCCTCCACTTT
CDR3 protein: CASSSSIGARDNSPLHF

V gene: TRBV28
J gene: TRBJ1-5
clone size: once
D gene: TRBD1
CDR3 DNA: TGTGCCAGCAGTTCCCTGACAGGGGTGGTCAATCAGCCCCAGCATTTT
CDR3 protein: CASSSLTGVVNQPQHF

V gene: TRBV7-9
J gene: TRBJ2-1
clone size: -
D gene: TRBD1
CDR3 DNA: TGTGCCAGCAGCTTATTAACAGGGGCGGATGAGCAGTTCTTC
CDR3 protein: CASSLLTGADEQFF

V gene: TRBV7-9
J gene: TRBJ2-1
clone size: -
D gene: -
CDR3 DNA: TGTGCCAGCAGCTCAGCCTACAATGAGCAGTTCTTC
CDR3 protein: CASSSAYNEQFF

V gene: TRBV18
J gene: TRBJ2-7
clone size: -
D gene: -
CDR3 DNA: TGTGCCAGCTCACGAGAATCTAGCTCCTACGAGCAGTACTTC
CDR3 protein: CASSRESSSYEQYF

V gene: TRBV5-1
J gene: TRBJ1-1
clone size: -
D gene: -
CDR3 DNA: TGCGCCAGCAGCCCGACCCCCGGGACTGCGAGCACTGAAGCTTTCTTT
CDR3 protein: CASSPTPGTASTEAFF

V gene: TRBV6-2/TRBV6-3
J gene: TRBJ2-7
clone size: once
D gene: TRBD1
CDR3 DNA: TGTGCCAGCAGTTACCCCCGGACCGGGACAGGGAACTACGAGCAGTACTTC
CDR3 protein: CASSYPRTGTGNYEQYF

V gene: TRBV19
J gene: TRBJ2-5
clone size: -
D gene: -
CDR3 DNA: TGTGCCAGTAGTACCCGGACTGGCGGGACGAAAGAGACCCAGTACTTC
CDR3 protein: CASSTRTGGTKETQYF

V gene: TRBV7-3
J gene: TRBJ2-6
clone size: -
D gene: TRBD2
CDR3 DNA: TGTGCCAGCAGCCCAGGACTAGCGGGGTGGTACAGCTCTGGGGCCAACGTCCTGACTTTC
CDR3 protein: CASSPGLAGWYSSGANVLTF

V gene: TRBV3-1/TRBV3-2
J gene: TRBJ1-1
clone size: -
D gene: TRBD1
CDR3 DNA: TGTGCCAGCAGCCGGACAGGGGACACTGAAGCTTTCTTT
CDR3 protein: CASSRTGDTEAFF

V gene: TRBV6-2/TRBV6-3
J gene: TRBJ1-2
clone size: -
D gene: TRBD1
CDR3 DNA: TGTGCCAGCAGCTTCGGACAGGAGGAGGGCTACACCTTC
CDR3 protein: CASSFGQEEGYTF

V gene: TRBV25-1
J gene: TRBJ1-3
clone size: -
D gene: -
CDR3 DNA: TGTGCCAGCAGTGAATGGATGGGCAGCTCTGGAAACACCATATATTTT
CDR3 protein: CASSEWMGSSGNTIYF

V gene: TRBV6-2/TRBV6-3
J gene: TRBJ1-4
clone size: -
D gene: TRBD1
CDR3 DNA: TGTGCCAGCAGCCCGGGACAGGTCGGTAGTGAAAAACTGTTTTTT
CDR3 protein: CASSPGQVGSEKLFF

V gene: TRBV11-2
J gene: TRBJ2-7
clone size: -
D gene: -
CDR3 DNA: TGTGCCAGCAGCTTAGATTTTCGGGAGCAGTACTTC
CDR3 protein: CASSLDFREQYF

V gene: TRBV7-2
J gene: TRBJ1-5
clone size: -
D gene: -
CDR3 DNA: TGTGCCAGCAGCTTAAACAGCCCACTGAGCAATCAGCCCCAGCATTTT
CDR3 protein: CASSLNSPLSNQPQHF

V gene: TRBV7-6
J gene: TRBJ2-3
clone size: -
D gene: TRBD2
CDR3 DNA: TGTGCCAGCAGCTTAGGGCTAGCGGGGAGCACAGATACGCAGTATTTT
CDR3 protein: CASSLGLAGSTDTQYF